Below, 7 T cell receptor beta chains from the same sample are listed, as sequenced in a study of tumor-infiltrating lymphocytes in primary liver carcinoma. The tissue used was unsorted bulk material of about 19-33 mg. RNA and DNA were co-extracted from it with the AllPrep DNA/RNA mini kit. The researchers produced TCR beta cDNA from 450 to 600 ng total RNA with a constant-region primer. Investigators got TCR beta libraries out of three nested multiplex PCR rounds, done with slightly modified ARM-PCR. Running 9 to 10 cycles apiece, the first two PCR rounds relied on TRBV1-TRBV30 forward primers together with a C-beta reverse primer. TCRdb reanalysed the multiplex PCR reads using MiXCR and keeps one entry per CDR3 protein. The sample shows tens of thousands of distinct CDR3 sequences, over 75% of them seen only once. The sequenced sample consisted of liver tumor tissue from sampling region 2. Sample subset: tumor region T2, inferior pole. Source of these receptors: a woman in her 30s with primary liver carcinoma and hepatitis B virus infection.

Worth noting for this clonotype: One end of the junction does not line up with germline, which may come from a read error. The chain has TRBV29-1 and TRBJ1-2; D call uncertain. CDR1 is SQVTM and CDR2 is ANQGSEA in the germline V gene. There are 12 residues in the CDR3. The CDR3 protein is CSVVHCSGGYTF. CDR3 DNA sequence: TGTAGCGTTGTCCATTGCAGTGGCGGCTACACCTTC. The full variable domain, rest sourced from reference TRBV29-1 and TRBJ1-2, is SAVISQKPSRDICQRGTSLTIQCQVDSQVTMMFWYRQQPGQSLTLIATANQGSEATYESGFVIDKFPISRPNLTFSTLTVSNMSPEDSSIYLCSVVHCSGGYTFGSGTRLTVV.

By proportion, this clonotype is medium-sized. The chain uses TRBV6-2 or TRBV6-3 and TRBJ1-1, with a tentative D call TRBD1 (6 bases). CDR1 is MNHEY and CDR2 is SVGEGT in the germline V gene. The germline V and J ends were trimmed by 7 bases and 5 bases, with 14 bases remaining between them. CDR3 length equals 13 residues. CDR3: CASNYQGSTEAFF. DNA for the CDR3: TGTGCCAGCAACTACCAGGGGTCGACTGAAGCTTTCTTT.

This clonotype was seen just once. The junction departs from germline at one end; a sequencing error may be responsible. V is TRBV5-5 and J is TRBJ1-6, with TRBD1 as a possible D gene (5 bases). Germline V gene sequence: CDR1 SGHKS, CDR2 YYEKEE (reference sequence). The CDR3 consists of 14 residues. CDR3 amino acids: CTSSLDISDSPLHF. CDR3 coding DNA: TGTACCAGCAGCTTGGACATCAGTGATTCACCCCTCCACTTT.

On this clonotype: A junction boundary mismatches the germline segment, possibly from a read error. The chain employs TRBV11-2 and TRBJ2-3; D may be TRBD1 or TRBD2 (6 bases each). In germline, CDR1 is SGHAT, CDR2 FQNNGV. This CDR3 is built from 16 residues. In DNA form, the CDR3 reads TGTGCCAGCAGTCGCAGGGGAGGCCTAAACACAGATACGCACTATTTT. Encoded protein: CASSRRGGLNTDTHYF.

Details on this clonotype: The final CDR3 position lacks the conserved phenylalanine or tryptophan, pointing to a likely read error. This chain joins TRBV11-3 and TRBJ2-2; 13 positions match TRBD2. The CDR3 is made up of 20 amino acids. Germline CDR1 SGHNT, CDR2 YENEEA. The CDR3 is CACSLRRTSGRAGKGGELFI. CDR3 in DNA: TGTGCCTGCAGCTTACGCCGGACTAGCGGGAGAGCCGGAAAGGGCGGGGAGCTGTTTATT.

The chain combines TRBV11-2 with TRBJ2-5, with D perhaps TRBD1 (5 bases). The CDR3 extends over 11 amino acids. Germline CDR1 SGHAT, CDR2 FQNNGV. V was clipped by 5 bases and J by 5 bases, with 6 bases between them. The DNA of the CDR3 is TGTGCCAGCAGCCAGGGCGAGACCCAGTACTTC. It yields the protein CASSQGETQYF.

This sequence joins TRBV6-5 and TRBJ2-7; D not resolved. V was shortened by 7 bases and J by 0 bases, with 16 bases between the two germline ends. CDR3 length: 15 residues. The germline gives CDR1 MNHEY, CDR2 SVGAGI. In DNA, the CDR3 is TGTGCCAGCACTTATAAGAACAGCAGCTCCTACGAGCAGTACTTC. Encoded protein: CASTYKNSSSYEQYF.